The 26 T cell receptor beta chains reported below all come from one sample, sequenced in a study of T cell responses to AZD1222 COVID-19 vaccine. The data were produced by immunoSEQ multiplex PCR, yet TCRdb's version contains in-frame clones alone and is incomplete. This table has over 100,000 clones, around 86% appearing once. The specimen comprised peripheral blood, sampled on day 0 of AZD1222 vaccination. All receptors derive from an adult in good health.

The genes are TRBV4-3 and TRBJ1-3; possible D gene TRBD1, 5 bases. V was pared by 4 bases and J by 4 bases, with 11 bases between. Germline lookup yields CDR1 LGHNA and CDR2 YSLEER. CDR3 length equals 14 residues. CDR3 DNA sequence: TGCGCCAGCAGCCTAGGGACGTCCGGAAACACCATATATTTT. Translating gives CASSLGTSGNTIYF.

The table lists this clone with a count of one. This chain uses TRBV6-5 with TRBJ1-2; 9 nucleotides line up with TRBD1. J gave up 3 bases and V 6 bases, and 5 bases lay outside the gene matches. Germline assignment: CDR1 MNHEY and CDR2 SVGAGI. The length of the CDR3 is 14 residues. The CDR3 DNA follows: TGTGCCAGCAGATGGGGACAGGGCGACTATGGCTACACCTTC. This codes for CASRWGQGDYGYTF.

V is TRBV10-3 and J is TRBJ2-6, with 7 bases aligning to TRBD1. The V segment lost 7 bases and the J segment 3 bases; nucleotides outside the gene matches: 6. The CDR3 spans 15 residues. The germline V gene has CDR1 ENHRY and CDR2 SYGVKD. As DNA, the CDR3 is TGTGCCATCACCAGAGGGGGCAATGGGGCCAACGTCCTGACTTTC. Encoded protein: CAITRGGNGANVLTF.

The chain has TRBV20-1 and TRBJ1-2, with TRBD1 matching 7 bases. Germline V gene lookup returns CDR1 DFQATT and CDR2 SNEGSKA (reference sequence). CDR3 size: 11 residues. V trimming: 3 bases; J trimming: 8 bases; junction bases outside the gene matches: 3. The CDR3, as DNA: TGCAGTGCTAGTGACAGGGACGGCTACACCTTC. This encodes CSASDRDGYTF.

This clone was detected a few times. This sequence joins TRBV7-2 and TRBJ2-2, with no clear D. The V gene lost 3 bases and the J gene lost 6 bases, with 8 bases spanning the gap. Looked up from germline, CDR1 is SGHTA and CDR2 is FQGNSA. The CDR3 runs 13 residues. The CDR3 sequence is CASSFWTAGELFF. CDR3 coding DNA: TGTGCCAGCAGCTTCTGGACGGCCGGGGAGCTGTTTTTT. Based on the CDR3 plus reference TRBV7-2 and TRBJ2-2, the full variable domain is GAGVSQSPSNKVTEKGKDVELRCDPISGHTALYWYRQSLGQGLEFLIYFQGNSAPDKSGLPSDRFSAERTGGSVSTLTIQRTQQEDSAVYLCASSFWTAGELFFGEGSRLTVL.

On this clone: One junction end does not reproduce the germline sequence, and a read error may be involved. The chain joins TRBV5-1 to TRBJ1-2; D unresolved. CDR1 and CDR2 (germline): SGHRS, YFSETQ. The CDR3 is made up of 14 amino acids. CDR3 coding DNA: TGCGTCAGCAGCTTGTCTCACAGAGACTATGGCTACACCTTC. Translation gives CVSSLSHRDYGYTF.

J is TRBJ1-1 and V is TRBV27; tentative D call: TRBD1 (6 bases). From germline, CDR1 is MNHEY and CDR2 SMNVEV (reference sequence). Trimming removed 4 bases from V and 5 bases from J, with 14 bases in between. There are 14 residues in the CDR3. The CDR3 loop is CASSSPGGGTEAFF. CDR3 DNA sequence: TGTGCCAGCAGTTCCCCTGGAGGGGGAACTGAAGCTTTCTTT.

The genes are TRBV2 and TRBJ1-3; D might be TRBD1 (6 bases). CDR1 and CDR2 from the germline V gene are SNHLY and FYNNEI. The CDR3 length is 16 residues. The ends were cut back, 7 bases at V and 0 bases at J, with 16 bases in the middle. CDR3: CASILTTGSSGNTIYF. The CDR3 DNA sequence: TGTGCCAGCATTCTCACGACAGGCTCCTCTGGAAACACCATATATTTT.

This clone turned up a few times. This chain uses TRBV24-1 with TRBJ1-6, with D maybe TRBD1 (5 bases). Looked up from germline, CDR1 is KGHDR and CDR2 is SFDVKD. CDR3 length: 15 amino acids. The V end lost 8 bases, the J end lost 6 bases, and 16 bases lay between the germline ends. The CDR3 region is CATKGTQGPNSPLHF. The DNA of the CDR3 is TGTGCCACCAAAGGGACCCAGGGACCTAATTCACCCCTCCACTTT.

This clone has more than one count but fewer than ten. J is TRBJ2-1 and V is TRBV7-9; TRBD2 is a possible D gene (5 bases). This CDR3 has 15 residues. Germline V gene lookup returns CDR1 SEHNR and CDR2 FQNEAQ (reference sequence). With 7 bases removed from V and 3 bases from J, the gap between germline ends came to 16 bases. The DNA of the CDR3 is TGTGCCAGCACAGCAGCGGCGGCGATCTACAATGAGCAGTTCTTC. This sequence encodes CASTAAAAIYNEQFF.

The chain links TRBV5-6 to TRBJ2-3; TRBD2 agrees at 10 bases. From germline, CDR1 is SGHDT and CDR2 YYEEEE. V lost 2 bases to trimming and J lost 1 base; unmatched junction nucleotides: 13. The CDR3 covers 19 residues. The CDR3 DNA is TGTGCCAGCAGCTTTTTTGGATTAGCGGGAGGAAGTGGCACAGATACGCAGTATTTT. Translation: CASSFFGLAGGSGTDTQYF.

This chain joins TRBV20-1 and TRBJ1-1; 7 bases are shared with TRBD1. There are 11 residues in the CDR3. Germline V gene sequence: CDR1 DFQATT, CDR2 SNEGSKA (reference sequence). The J segment lost 10 bases and the V segment lost 5 bases, leaving 7 bases of the junction unmatched. The CDR3 DNA reads as TGCAGTGCTGGGGGACAGCCAACAGCTTTCTTT. Translated: CSAGGQPTAFF.

The chain has TRBV6-5 and TRBJ1-3; no clear D gene. Trimming pared 5 bases from V and 4 bases from J, leaving 3 bases between. The CDR3 contains 11 residues. From germline, CDR1 is MNHEY and CDR2 SVGAGI. This CDR3 is CASSLGNTIYF. CDR3 in DNA: TGTGCCAGCAGTCTAGGAAACACCATATATTTT.

This clone came up a few times. The chain recombines TRBV9 with TRBJ1-2; D is undetermined. V lost 0 bases, J lost 0 bases, and 9 bases lay in between. This CDR3 has 15 residues. Germline CDR1 and CDR2: SGDLS and YYNGEE. CDR3 bases: TGTGCCAGCAGCGTAGCGCAGGAAACTAACTATGGCTACACCTTC. Translating it yields CASSVAQETNYGYTF.

The chain couples TRBV14 to TRBJ2-3; TRBD2 matches at 8 bases. Germline CDR1 is SGHDN and CDR2 is FVKESK. With V trimmed by 4 bases and J by 5 bases, 11 bases remained unmatched. The CDR3 has 16 residues. The CDR3, as DNA: TGTGCCAGCAGCCCCCTCGGGGGGGGCCTTCTAGATACGCAGTATTTT. It yields the protein CASSPLGGGLLDTQYF.

DNA of the CDR3: TGTGCCAGCAGTACCCCAGGGACTAATTATATAGATGAGCAGTTCTTC. This codes for CASSTPGTNYIDEQFF. J is TRBJ2-1 and V is TRBV2; 7 bases map to TRBD2. The CDR3 length is 16 residues. In germline, CDR1 is SNHLY, CDR2 FYNNEI. With V trimmed by 5 bases and J by 8 bases, 15 bases remained unmatched.

This clone occurred a few times. The V call is TRBV4-1, the J call TRBJ1-1; TRBD1 might be the D (6 bases). V lost 4 bases and J lost 4, with 13 bases in between. This CDR3 comprises 14 residues. Germline V gene lookup returns CDR1 MGHRA and CDR2 YSYEKL. CDR3 coding DNA: TGCGCCAGCAGCCTCGGAGGGGGTGCCACTGAAGCTTTCTTT. As protein: CASSLGGGATEAFF.

The chain carries TRBV18 and TRBJ1-1; possibly TRBD1 for D (6 bases). The CDR3 covers 14 residues. Deletions cut 4 bases from V and 4 bases from J, with 13 bases between. The germline V gene has CDR1 KGHSH and CDR2 LQKENI. The DNA for the CDR3 is TGTGCCAGCTCACTACAGGGCGGGGTCACTGAAGCTTTCTTT. As protein: CASSLQGGVTEAFF.

V is TRBV2 and J is TRBJ2-1, with D possibly being TRBD1 (6 bases). The CDR3 is 13 residues long. Trimming left V 8 bases short and J 4 bases short, with 12 bases between. Germline CDR1 reads SNHLY; CDR2 reads FYNNEI. CDR3 coding DNA: TGTGCCAGCGGTCCCAGGGGTTACAATGAGCAGTTCTTC. Protein product: CASGPRGYNEQFF.

V gene TRBV6-5 combines with J gene TRBJ1-4, with TRBD1 matching 11 bases. The CDR3 is made up of 14 amino acids. J gave up 7 bases and V 6 bases, and 4 bases lay outside the gene matches. Per germline, CDR1 MNHEY and CDR2 SVGAGI. CDR3 in DNA: TGTGCCAGCAGACGGGACAGGGGGGTTGAAAAACTGTTTTTT. Amino acid sequence: CASRRDRGVEKLFF.

This chain links TRBV7-2 with TRBJ1-1; perhaps TRBD1 as D (5 bases). Trimming pared 1 base from V and 5 bases from J, leaving 14 bases between. CDR1 SGHTA and CDR2 FQGNSA come from the germline V gene. The CDR3 is 15 amino acids. CDR3 coding DNA: TGTGCCAGCAGCTTAGGCCCAGGGACTTCTACTGAAGCTTTCTTT. Amino acids: CASSLGPGTSTEAFF.

The genes are TRBV7-8 and TRBJ2-1, with TRBD2 identical over 9 bases. J gave up 9 bases and V 8 bases, and 8 bases lay outside the gene matches. Germline CDR1 SGHVS, CDR2 FQNEAQ. This CDR3 has 13 amino acids. CDR3 in amino acids: CASEEGLAREQFF. The CDR3 nucleotides are TGTGCCAGCGAGGAGGGACTAGCACGTGAGCAGTTCTTC.

The rearrangement uses TRBV7-2 and TRBJ1-1; 7 bases agree with TRBD1. Trimming cost V 5 bases and J 3 bases; bases outside gene matches: 6. Germline assignment: CDR1 SGHTA and CDR2 FQGNSA. CDR3 size: 14 residues. CDR3 sequence (DNA): TGTGCCAGCAGCATCTGGACAGGACACACTGAAGCTTTCTTT. Encoded protein: CASSIWTGHTEAFF.

On this clone itself: The germline gene is not matched at one end of the junction; a read error may be the cause. The chain carries TRBV30 and TRBJ1-6; D is perhaps TRBD1 (5 bases). The CDR3 runs to 13 residues. The germline V gene has CDR1 GTSNPN and CDR2 SVGIG (reference sequence). CDR3 coding DNA: TGTGCCGGGAGGGGATCTTCAAGTTCACCCCTCCACTTT. Protein product: CAGRGSSSSPLHF. The entire variable domain, with the rest obtained from reference TRBV30 and TRBJ1-6, is as follows: SQTIHQWPATLVQPVGSPLSLECTVEGTSNPNLYWYRQAAGRGLQLLFYSVGIGQISSEVPQNLSASRPQDRQFILSSKKLLLSDSGFYLCAGRGSSSSPLHFGNGTRLTVT.

A word on this clone: Mismatch with germline at one junction end may stem from a read error. The CDR3 DNA sequence: TGCGCCAGCAGATACGACGGGTTGAAAACTGAAGCTTTCTTT. As protein: CASRYDGLKTEAFF. The chain combines TRBV5-1 with TRBJ1-1; no firm D call. Germline loops: CDR1 SGHRS, CDR2 YFSETQ. There are 14 residues in the CDR3.

In its sample, this clone was seen a few times. The V and J genes are TRBV5-1 and TRBJ1-1; D unresolved. V lost 3 bases to trimming and J lost 1 base, with 4 bases between them. The V gene's germline CDR1 is SGHRS and CDR2 YFSETQ. CDR3 size: 12 residues. DNA of the CDR3: TGCGCCAGCAGCTGGGGGAACACTGAAGCTTTCTTT. Residues: CASSWGNTEAFF.